This T cell receptor (beta chain) comes out of a study of graft-versus-host responses after intestinal transplantation. The CDR3 length is 17 residues. Germline CDR1 SGHTA, CDR2 FQGTGA. V shed 1 base, J shed 6 bases, and the junction held 11 bases outside the gene matches. About this clone: What it binds is not known.

Clones were sequenced by immunoSEQ multiplex PCR, and TCRdb holds only the in-frame ones, with some missing. There are 90,000 to 120,000 clones in the sample; roughly 90% occur only once, and less than 0.85% lies in the top ten. The receptor was isolated from a human donor who was the organ donor for an intestinal transplant. The sequenced sample was unstimulated CD4+ T cells sorted from spleen or lymph node cells, obtained before transplant. The gene calls are TRBV7-3 and TRBJ2-2; TRBD1 matches at 7 bases. CDR3: CASSLKLGQTKAGELFF. The CDR3 coding sequence is TGTGCCAGCAGCTTAAAATTGGGACAGACAAAAGCCGGGGAGCTGTTTTTT.